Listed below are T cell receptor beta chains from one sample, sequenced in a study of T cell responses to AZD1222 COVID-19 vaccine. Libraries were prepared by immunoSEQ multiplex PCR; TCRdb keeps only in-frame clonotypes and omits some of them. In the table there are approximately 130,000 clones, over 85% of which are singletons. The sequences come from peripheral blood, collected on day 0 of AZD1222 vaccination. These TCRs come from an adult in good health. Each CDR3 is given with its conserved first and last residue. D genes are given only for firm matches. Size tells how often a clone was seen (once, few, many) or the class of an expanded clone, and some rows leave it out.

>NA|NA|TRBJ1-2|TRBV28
TGTGCCAGCAGTATTACCGGGTGGGCTGGCTACACCTTC
CASSITGWAGYTF
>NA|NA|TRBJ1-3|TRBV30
TGTGCCTGGAGCGGTGGGCAGGGAAACACCATATATTTT
CAWSGGQGNTIYF
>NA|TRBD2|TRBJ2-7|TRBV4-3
TGCGCCAGCAGCCTCCGGACTAGCGGGAATTACGAGCAGTACTTC
CASSLRTSGNYEQYF
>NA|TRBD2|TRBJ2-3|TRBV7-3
TGTGCCAGCAGCTTCGGGACTAGCGAGACAGATACGCAGTATTTT
CASSFGTSETDTQYF
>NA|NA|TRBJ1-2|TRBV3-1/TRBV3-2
TGTGCCAGCAGCCAAGCGGGTCTGTATGGCTACACCTTC
CASSQAGLYGYTF
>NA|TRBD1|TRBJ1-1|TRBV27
TGTGCCAGCAGTCTAGACAGGGTAGGCACTGAAGCTTTCTTT
CASSLDRVGTEAFF
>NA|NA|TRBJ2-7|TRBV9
TGTGCCAGCAGCGTAGGGGACCACTCCTACGAGCAGTACTTC
CASSVGDHSYEQYF
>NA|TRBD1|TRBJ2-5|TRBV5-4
TGTGCCAGCAGCCGCGCCGGACAGGGGGCACGACAAGAGACCCAGTACTTC
CASSRAGQGARQETQYF
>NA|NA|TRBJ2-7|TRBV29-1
TGCAGCGTTGAGGAGGGGGGCGAGCAGTACTTC
CSVEEGGEQYF
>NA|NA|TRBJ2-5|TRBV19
TGTGCCAGTAGTATAGTCCCCAAAGAGACCCAGTACTTC
CASSIVPKETQYF
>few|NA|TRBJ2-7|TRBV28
TGTGCCAGCAGTACCTACTACGAGCAGTACTTC
CASSTYYEQYF
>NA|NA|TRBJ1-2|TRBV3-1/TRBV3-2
TGTGCCAGCAGCCAGGCCTATAGCTATGGCTACACCTTC
CASSQAYSYGYTF
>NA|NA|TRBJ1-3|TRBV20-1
TGCAGTGCTATTGATAGGGTCAAAGGTGGAAACACCATATATTTT
CSAIDRVKGGNTIYF
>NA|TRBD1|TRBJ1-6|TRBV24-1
TGTGCCACCAGTGATTCACAACAGGGGCCCTGGAATTCACCCCTCCACTTT
CATSDSQQGPWNSPLHF
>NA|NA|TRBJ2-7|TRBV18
TGTGCCAGCTCCCGGATCGACAGTGTCTACGAGCAGTACTTC
CASSRIDSVYEQYF
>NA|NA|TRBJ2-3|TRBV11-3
TGTGCCAGCAGCCGGCGGACGGGGACAGATACGCAGTATTTT
CASSRRTGTDTQYF
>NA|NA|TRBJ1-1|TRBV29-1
TGCAGCGTTAATCAGGGTGACCCTGAAGCTTTCTTT
CSVNQGDPEAFF
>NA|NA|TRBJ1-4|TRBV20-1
TGCAGTGCTAGTGGGCAGGGGAATGAAAAACTGTTTTTT
CSASGQGNEKLFF
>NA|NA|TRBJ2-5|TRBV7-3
TGTGCCAGCAGCCTGCTAGGGGGGGAGACCCAGTACTTC
CASSLLGGETQYF
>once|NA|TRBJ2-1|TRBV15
TGTGCCACCAGCAGAGCGCAGGGACCCTACAATGAGCAGTTCTTC
CATSRAQGPYNEQFF
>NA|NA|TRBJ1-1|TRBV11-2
TGTGCCAGCAGCTTAAGGCAGGGGTTGAACACTGAAGCTTTCTTT
CASSLRQGLNTEAFF
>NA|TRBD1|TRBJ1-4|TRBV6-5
TGTGCCAGCAGAGAGACAGGGAAGGAAAAACTGTTTTTT
CASRETGKEKLFF
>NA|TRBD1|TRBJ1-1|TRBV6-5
TGTGCCAGCAGTTACCGGGACAGGAACCCTTTCTTT
CASSYRDRNPFF
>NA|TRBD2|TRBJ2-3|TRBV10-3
TGTGCCAGCGCCCAGGATGGCCTAGCGGGAGACACAGATACGCAGTATTTT
CASAQDGLAGDTDTQYF
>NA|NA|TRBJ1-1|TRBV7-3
TGTGCCAGCAGCCCACAGGGATCACGGGGTGAAGCTTTCTTT
CASSPQGSRGEAFF
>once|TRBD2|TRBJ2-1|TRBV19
TGTGCCAGTAGTATAGGAGCGGGAGATTACAATGAGCAGTTCTTC
CASSIGAGDYNEQFF
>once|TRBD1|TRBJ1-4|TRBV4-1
TGCGCCAGCAGCCAGGGATTCAGGGACAGTCTTGAAAAACTGTTTTTT
CASSQGFRDSLEKLFF
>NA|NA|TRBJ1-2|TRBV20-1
TGCAGTGCTAGAGATTCCGGCTACACCTTC
CSARDSGYTF
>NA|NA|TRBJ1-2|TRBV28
TGTGCCAGCAGTTTAATCAGGGCGAACTATGGCTACACCTTC
CASSLIRANYGYTF
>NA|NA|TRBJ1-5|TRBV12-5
TGTGCTAGTGGTTTTTACGTTTCGGGACGCCCAAATTGGATGAGCAATCAGCCCCAGCATTTT
CASGFYVSGRPNWMSNQPQHF
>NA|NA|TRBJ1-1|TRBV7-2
TGTGCCAGCAGCTTAGCTGGGGGTTCCAACACTGAAGCTTTCTTT
CASSLAGGSNTEAFF
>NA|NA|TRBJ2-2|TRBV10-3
TGTGCCATCAGTGAGCGGGATAGGTCCGGGGAGCTGTTTTTT
CAISERDRSGELFF